Each of the 11 T cell receptor beta chains below was sequenced from the same sample in a study of T cell responses to AZD1222 COVID-19 vaccine. The method was immunoSEQ multiplex PCR; TCRdb's version includes in-frame clones alone and lacks a portion of them. Found here are some 50,000 clones, approximately 83% of them singletons; the top ten hold 16%. The sequencing used peripheral blood, collected on day 0 of AZD1222 vaccination. Receptors were obtained from an adult in good health.

The rearrangement links TRBV18 to TRBJ1-2; possibly TRBD1 for D (5 bases). V was clipped by 0 bases and J by 7 bases, with 9 bases between them. The length of the CDR3 is 13 residues. Germline V gene sequence: CDR1 KGHSH, CDR2 LQKENI. The CDR3 region has the DNA TGTGCCAGCTCACCACCGTCGGGGGGTGGCTACACCTTC. This translates into CASSPPSGGGYTF.

This chain links TRBV25-1 with TRBJ2-7, with 14 bases identical to TRBD2. CDR1 and CDR2 (germline): MGHDK, SYGVNS. CDR3 length equals 15 residues. V shed 8 bases and J 4 bases; nucleotides not matched to a gene: 7. CDR3 residues: CASRKGLAGAYEQYF. Here the CDR3 DNA reads TGTGCCAGCCGAAAGGGACTAGCGGGGGCATACGAGCAGTACTTC.

This clone was found a few times. The gene calls are TRBV4-2 and TRBJ2-7; 8 positions match TRBD2. This CDR3 spans 20 amino acids. With V trimmed by 5 bases and J by 3 bases, 24 bases remained unmatched. The germline CDR1 and CDR2 sequences are LGHNA and YNFKEQ. CDR3 region: CASSKTGTSLLYRLSYEQYF. As DNA, the CDR3 is TGTGCCAGCAGCAAAACCGGGACTAGTCTTTTATATAGGCTCAGCTACGAGCAGTACTTC.

The chain employs TRBV7-6 and TRBJ2-5; D not certain. The V end was cut by 0 bases, the J end by 0 bases, with 5 bases between. This CDR3 spans 14 amino acids. The germline V gene encodes CDR1 SGHVS and CDR2 FNYEAQ. The DNA for the CDR3 is TGTGCCAGCAGCTTAGCCTCTAACCAAGAGACCCAGTACTTC. This translates into CASSLASNQETQYF.

The count of this clone is one. The chain combines TRBV6-2 or TRBV6-3 with TRBJ2-7; no definite D call. The CDR3 spans 12 residues. The V and J ends lost 7 bases and 3 bases respectively, with 10 bases between them. Germline V gene lookup returns CDR1 MNHEY and CDR2 SVGEGT. Written as DNA, the CDR3 is TGTGCCAGCACCCCCCCCGGCTACGAGCAGTACTTC. It encodes CASTPPGYEQYF.

The CDR3, as DNA: TGTGCCAGCAGCGTAGGTGCGAGCGGACTCAGCTCCTACAATGAGCAGTTCTTC. This translates into CASSVGASGLSSYNEQFF. J is TRBJ2-1 and V is TRBV9; D may be TRBD2 (5 bases). Trimming removed 0 bases at V and 0 bases at J, with 16 bases between. CDR1 SGDLS and CDR2 YYNGEE come from the germline V gene. The CDR3 totals 18 residues. The full variable domain, its missing parts supplied by reference TRBV9 and TRBJ2-1, is DSGVTQTPKHLITATGQRVTLRCSPRSGDLSVYWYQQSLDQGLQFLIQYYNGEERAKGNILERFSAQQFPDLHSELNLSSLELGDSALYFCASSVGASGLSSYNEQFFGPGTRLTVL.

The chain couples TRBV7-2 to TRBJ1-5; D ambiguous. This CDR3 has 15 amino acids. In germline, CDR1 is SGHTA, CDR2 FQGNSA. Trimming took 1 base from V and 0 from J, leaving 7 bases between them. The CDR3 loop is CASSLGGSSNQPQHF. DNA of the CDR3: TGTGCCAGCAGCTTAGGCGGCAGTAGCAATCAGCCCCAGCATTTT.

The chain employs TRBV6-5 and TRBJ2-3; D possibly corresponds to TRBD2 (6 bases). This CDR3 comprises 14 residues. The V and J ends lost 5 bases and 0 bases respectively, with 9 bases between them. Germline V gives CDR1 MNHEY, CDR2 SVGAGI. DNA of the CDR3: TGTGCCAGCAGTATAGCGGCTAGCACAGATACGCAGTATTTT. Translated, it gives CASSIAASTDTQYF.

The gene calls are TRBV4-3 and TRBJ2-1; 9 nucleotides line up with TRBD2. The CDR3 consists of 15 residues. J gave up 9 bases and V 0 bases, and 6 bases lay outside the gene matches. Per the germline V gene, CDR1 is LGHNA and CDR2 is YSLEER. CDR3 sequence reads: CASSQEGGRAGEQFF. CDR3 sequence (DNA): TGCGCCAGCAGCCAAGAAGGCGGGAGGGCAGGTGAGCAGTTCTTC.

The genes are TRBV6-1 and TRBJ2-1; tentative D call: TRBD1 (6 bases). Deletions cut 4 bases from V and 9 bases from J, with 22 bases between. From germline, CDR1 is MNHNS and CDR2 SASEGT. There are 16 residues in the CDR3. The CDR3 here is CASSARQDNSRGEQFF. The CDR3 DNA is TGTGCCAGCAGTGCTCGACAGGATAATAGCAGGGGTGAGCAGTTCTTC.

This chain links TRBV3-1 (or the pseudogene TRBV3-2) with TRBJ2-3; D might be TRBD1 (6 bases). The germline V gene encodes CDR1 LGHDT and CDR2 YNNKEL (reference sequence). Trimming pared 4 bases from V and 5 bases from J, leaving 16 bases between. The CDR3 is 15 residues long. The CDR3 is CASSLPGTRGDTQYF. Here the CDR3 DNA reads TGTGCCAGCAGCCTCCCCGGGACCAGGGGAGATACGCAGTATTTT.